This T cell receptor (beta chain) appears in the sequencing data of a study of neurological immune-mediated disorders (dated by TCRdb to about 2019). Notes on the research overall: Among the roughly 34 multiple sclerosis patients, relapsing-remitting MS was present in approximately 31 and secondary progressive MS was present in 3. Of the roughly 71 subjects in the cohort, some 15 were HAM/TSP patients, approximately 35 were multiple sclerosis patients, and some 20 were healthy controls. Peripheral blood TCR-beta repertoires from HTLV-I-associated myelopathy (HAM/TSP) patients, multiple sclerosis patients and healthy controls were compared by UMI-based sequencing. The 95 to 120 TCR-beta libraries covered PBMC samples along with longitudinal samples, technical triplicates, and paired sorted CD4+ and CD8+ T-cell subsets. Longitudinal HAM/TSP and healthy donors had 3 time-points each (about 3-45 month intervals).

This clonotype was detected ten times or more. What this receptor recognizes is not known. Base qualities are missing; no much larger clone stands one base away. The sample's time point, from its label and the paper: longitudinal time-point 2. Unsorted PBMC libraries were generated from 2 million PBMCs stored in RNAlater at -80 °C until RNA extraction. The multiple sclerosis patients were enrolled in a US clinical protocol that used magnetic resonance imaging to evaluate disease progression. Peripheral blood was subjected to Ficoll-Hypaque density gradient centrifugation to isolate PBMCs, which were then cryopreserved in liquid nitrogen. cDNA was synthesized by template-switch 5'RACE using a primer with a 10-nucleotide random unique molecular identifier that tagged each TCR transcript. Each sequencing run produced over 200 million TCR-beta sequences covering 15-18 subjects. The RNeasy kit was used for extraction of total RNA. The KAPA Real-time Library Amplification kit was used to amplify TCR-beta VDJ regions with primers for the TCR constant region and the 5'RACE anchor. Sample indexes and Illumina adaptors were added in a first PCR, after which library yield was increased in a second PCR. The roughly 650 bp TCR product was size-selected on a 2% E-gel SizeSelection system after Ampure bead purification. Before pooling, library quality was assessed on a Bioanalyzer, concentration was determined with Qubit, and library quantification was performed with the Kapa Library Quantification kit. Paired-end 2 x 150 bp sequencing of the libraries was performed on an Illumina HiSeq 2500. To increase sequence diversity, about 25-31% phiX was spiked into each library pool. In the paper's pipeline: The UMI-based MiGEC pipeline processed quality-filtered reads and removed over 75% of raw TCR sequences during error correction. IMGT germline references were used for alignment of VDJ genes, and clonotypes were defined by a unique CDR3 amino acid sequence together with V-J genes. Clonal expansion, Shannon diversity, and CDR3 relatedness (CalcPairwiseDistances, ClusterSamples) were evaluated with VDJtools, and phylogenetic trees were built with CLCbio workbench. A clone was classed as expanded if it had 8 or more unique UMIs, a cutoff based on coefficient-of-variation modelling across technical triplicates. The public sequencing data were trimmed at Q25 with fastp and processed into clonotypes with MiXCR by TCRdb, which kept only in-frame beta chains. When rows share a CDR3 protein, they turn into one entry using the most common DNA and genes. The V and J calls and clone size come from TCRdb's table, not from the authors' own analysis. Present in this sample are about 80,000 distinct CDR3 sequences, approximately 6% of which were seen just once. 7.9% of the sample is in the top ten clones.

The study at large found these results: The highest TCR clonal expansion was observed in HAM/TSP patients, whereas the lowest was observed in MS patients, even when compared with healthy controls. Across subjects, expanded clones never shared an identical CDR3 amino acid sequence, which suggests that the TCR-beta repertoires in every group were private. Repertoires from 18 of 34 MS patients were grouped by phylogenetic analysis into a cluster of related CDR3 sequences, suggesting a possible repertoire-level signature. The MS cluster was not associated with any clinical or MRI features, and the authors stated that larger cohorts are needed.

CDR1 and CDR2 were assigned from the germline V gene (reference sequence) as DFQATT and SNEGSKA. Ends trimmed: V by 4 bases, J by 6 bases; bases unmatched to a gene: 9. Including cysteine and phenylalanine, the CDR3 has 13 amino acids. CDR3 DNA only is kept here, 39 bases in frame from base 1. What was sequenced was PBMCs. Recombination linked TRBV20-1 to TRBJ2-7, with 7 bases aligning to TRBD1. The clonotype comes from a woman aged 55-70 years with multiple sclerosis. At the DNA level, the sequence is TGCAGTGCTAATGACAGGGTCGCTTCCGAGCAGTACTTC. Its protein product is CSANDRVASEQYF.